These T cell receptor beta chains were read from a single sample in a study of cytomegalovirus exposure and HLA in healthy donors. Profiling relied on immunoSEQ multiplex PCR, and the TCRdb table lists in-frame clones only, not all of them. Altogether under 80,000 clones are present, 68% being singletons, with the ten largest covering 2% to 2.5%. The sample was PBMCs. Receptors originate from a woman aged 30 to 39 in good health and CMV-seronegative. CDR3s include the opening cysteine and the closing phenylalanine or tryptophan. Each record gives: J gene, V gene, D gene, clone size, CDR3 DNA, CDR3 protein. A D gene is named only where the DNA matches it firmly. Rows may omit the clone size; those that give it use once, few, many or a size class.

j_call: TRBJ2-3; v_call: TRBV18; d_call: NA; clone_size: few; cdr3_nt: TGTGCCAGCTCACCACCGAACGAGAGCACAGATACGCAGTATTTT; cdr3_aa: CASSPPNESTDTQYF
j_call: TRBJ1-5; v_call: TRBV19; d_call: NA; clone_size: NA; cdr3_nt: TGTGCCAGTAGTATCGGAGGACGGAGCAATCAGCCCCAGCATTTT; cdr3_aa: CASSIGGRSNQPQHF
j_call: TRBJ1-1; v_call: TRBV6-6; d_call: TRBD1; clone_size: few; cdr3_nt: TGTGCCAGCAGTTACGGTCCAGGGGGGAACGCTGAAGCTTTCTTT; cdr3_aa: CASSYGPGGNAEAFF
j_call: TRBJ2-7; v_call: TRBV11-2; d_call: NA; clone_size: few; cdr3_nt: TGTGCCAGCAGCCGGGATTTGGGTATTGCTTACGAGCAGTACTTC; cdr3_aa: CASSRDLGIAYEQYF
j_call: TRBJ1-2; v_call: TRBV5-6; d_call: TRBD1; clone_size: NA; cdr3_nt: TGTGCCAGCAGCTCCCCCGACAGGGAGGGCTACACCTTC; cdr3_aa: CASSSPDREGYTF
j_call: TRBJ1-2; v_call: TRBV6-5; d_call: NA; clone_size: NA; cdr3_nt: TGTGCCAGCAGTGAAGCGGCAGCCTATGGCTACACCTTC; cdr3_aa: CASSEAAAYGYTF
j_call: TRBJ2-6; v_call: TRBV13; d_call: TRBD2; clone_size: NA; cdr3_nt: TGTGCCAGCAGCTCCTGGGGGGGGTTTTTCGGCTCTGGGGCCAACGTCCTGACTTTC; cdr3_aa: CASSSWGGFFGSGANVLTF
j_call: TRBJ1-3; v_call: TRBV10-3; d_call: TRBD1; clone_size: NA; cdr3_nt: TGTGCCATCAGCGCGACAGGGGACGGAAACACCATATATTTT; cdr3_aa: CAISATGDGNTIYF
j_call: TRBJ1-1; v_call: TRBV29-1; d_call: NA; clone_size: NA; cdr3_nt: TGCAGCGTCCGGAGAGGGGGGGACACTGAAGCTTTCTTT; cdr3_aa: CSVRRGGDTEAFF
j_call: TRBJ2-5; v_call: TRBV7-9; d_call: TRBD2; clone_size: few; cdr3_nt: TGCGCCAGCAGCCAAGAGGGTACTAGCGGGGGGATTACGGGGACCCAGTACTTC; cdr3_aa: CASSQEGTSGGITGTQYF
j_call: TRBJ2-2; v_call: TRBV19; d_call: TRBD2; clone_size: NA; cdr3_nt: TGTGCCAGTAGGGGGACTAGCGCGGCGGCGGCGACCGGGGAGCTGTTTTTT; cdr3_aa: CASRGTSAAAATGELFF
j_call: TRBJ1-6; v_call: TRBV7-3; d_call: NA; clone_size: few; cdr3_nt: TGTGCCAGCAGCTCGACAGCTAATAATTCACCCCTCCACTTT; cdr3_aa: CASSSTANNSPLHF
j_call: TRBJ2-5; v_call: TRBV7-3; d_call: TRBD2; clone_size: few; cdr3_nt: TGTGCCAGCAGCTTAGGTGGACTAGCTGGGGAGATCCAGTACTTC; cdr3_aa: CASSLGGLAGEIQYF
j_call: TRBJ1-5; v_call: TRBV7-3; d_call: TRBD1; clone_size: NA; cdr3_nt: TGTGCCAGCAGCACCGACAGGGGACGGCAGCCCCAGCATTTT; cdr3_aa: CASSTDRGRQPQHF
j_call: TRBJ1-1; v_call: TRBV6-5; d_call: TRBD1; clone_size: NA; cdr3_nt: TGTGCCAGCAGCTTACAGGGGATGGGCACTGAAGCTTTCTTT; cdr3_aa: CASSLQGMGTEAFF
j_call: TRBJ2-2; v_call: TRBV18; d_call: TRBD2; clone_size: NA; cdr3_nt: TGTGCCAGCTCACCGCTAGCGGAGATCTCTGGGGAGCTGTTTTTT; cdr3_aa: CASSPLAEISGELFF
j_call: TRBJ2-3; v_call: TRBV6-5; d_call: NA; clone_size: few; cdr3_nt: TGTGCCAGCAGACTAGTTTCCGATACGCAGTATTTT; cdr3_aa: CASRLVSDTQYF
j_call: TRBJ2-3; v_call: TRBV18; d_call: TRBD2; clone_size: once; cdr3_nt: TGTGCCAGCTCACCGTTCCCTAGCGGGGGAGCCACAGATACGCAGTATTTT; cdr3_aa: CASSPFPSGGATDTQYF
j_call: TRBJ1-6; v_call: TRBV18; d_call: TRBD1; clone_size: NA; cdr3_nt: TGTGCCAGCTCACTGGACAGGGGCTTAAATTCACCCCTCCACTTT; cdr3_aa: CASSLDRGLNSPLHF
j_call: TRBJ1-1; v_call: TRBV27; d_call: TRBD1; clone_size: NA; cdr3_nt: TGTGCCAGCAGTTCCCCCACCGGACAGGGGTTGAACACTGAAGCTTTCTTT; cdr3_aa: CASSSPTGQGLNTEAFF
j_call: TRBJ1-1; v_call: TRBV10-1; d_call: NA; clone_size: few; cdr3_nt: TGCGCCAGCAGTGATGGCTTTGAAGCTTTCTTT; cdr3_aa: CASSDGFEAFF
j_call: TRBJ1-1; v_call: TRBV6-1; d_call: NA; clone_size: NA; cdr3_nt: TGTGCCAGCAGTGAAGGCATCGGGGTAGTCACTGAAGCTTTCTTT; cdr3_aa: CASSEGIGVVTEAFF
j_call: TRBJ2-1; v_call: TRBV5-4; d_call: NA; clone_size: NA; cdr3_nt: TGTGCCAGCAGTCAGGGGTCGCTAGAGCAGTTCTTC; cdr3_aa: CASSQGSLEQFF
j_call: TRBJ1-3; v_call: TRBV6-6; d_call: TRBD1; clone_size: NA; cdr3_nt: TGTGCCAGCAGTGGACAGGGTCGGGGAAACACCATATATTTT; cdr3_aa: CASSGQGRGNTIYF
j_call: TRBJ1-1; v_call: TRBV7-2; d_call: NA; clone_size: NA; cdr3_nt: TGTGCCAGCAGCGTCCAAAGCGGAAACACTGAAGCTTTCTTT; cdr3_aa: CASSVQSGNTEAFF
j_call: TRBJ2-3; v_call: TRBV4-1; d_call: NA; clone_size: NA; cdr3_nt: TGCGCCAGCAGCCAAGGGGACTCGGCAGATACGCAGTATTTT; cdr3_aa: CASSQGDSADTQYF
j_call: TRBJ1-1; v_call: TRBV6-5; d_call: NA; clone_size: NA; cdr3_nt: TGTGGCAGCAGTTACTCAAGGCACGCGGAGACTGAAGCTTTCTTT; cdr3_aa: CGSSYSRHAETEAFF
j_call: TRBJ1-2; v_call: TRBV21-1; d_call: NA; clone_size: NA; cdr3_nt: TGTGCCAGATGGGACAGGGGCGACGGCTACACCTTC; cdr3_aa: CARWDRGDGYTF